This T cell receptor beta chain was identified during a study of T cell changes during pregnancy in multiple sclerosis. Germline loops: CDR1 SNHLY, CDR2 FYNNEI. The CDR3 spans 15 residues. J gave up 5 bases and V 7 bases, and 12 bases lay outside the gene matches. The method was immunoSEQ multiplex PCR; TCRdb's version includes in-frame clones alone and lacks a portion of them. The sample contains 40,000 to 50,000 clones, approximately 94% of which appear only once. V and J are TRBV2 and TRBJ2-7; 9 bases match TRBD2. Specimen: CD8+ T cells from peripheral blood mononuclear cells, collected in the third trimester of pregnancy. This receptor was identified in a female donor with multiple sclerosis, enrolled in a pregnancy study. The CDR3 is CASIRSGRPLNEQYF. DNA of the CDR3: TGTGCCAGCATTCGAAGCGGGAGGCCCTTGAACGAGCAGTACTTC.